This T cell receptor beta chain comes out of a study of blood T cell repertoires in COVID-19. In the study overall: The origin of the acute and convalescent COVID-19 samples was the United States, Italy and Spain. In each case, the material was cDNA or gDNA derived from T cells, B-cell-depleted T cells, or PBMCs.

Some clones are missing from TCRdb's copy, which holds only in-frame ones; the method was immunoSEQ multiplex PCR. The sample lists 180,000 or so clones, 80% to 90% occurring once. The origin of this receptor is a human donor with active or convalescent COVID-19. The donor label of this sample is uncertain. Source material: peripheral blood.

The CDR3 protein is CASSFVGGRSRDTQYF. For the CDR3, the DNA is TGCGCCAGCAGCTTTGTCGGCGGGAGGTCCCGAGATACGCAGTATTTT. This sequence joins TRBV5-1 and TRBJ2-3, with 8 bases lining up with TRBD2. Per germline, CDR1 SGHRS and CDR2 YFSETQ. The length of the CDR3 is 16 residues. Losses at the gene ends were 2 bases for V and 5 bases for J; bases not matched to a gene: 10.